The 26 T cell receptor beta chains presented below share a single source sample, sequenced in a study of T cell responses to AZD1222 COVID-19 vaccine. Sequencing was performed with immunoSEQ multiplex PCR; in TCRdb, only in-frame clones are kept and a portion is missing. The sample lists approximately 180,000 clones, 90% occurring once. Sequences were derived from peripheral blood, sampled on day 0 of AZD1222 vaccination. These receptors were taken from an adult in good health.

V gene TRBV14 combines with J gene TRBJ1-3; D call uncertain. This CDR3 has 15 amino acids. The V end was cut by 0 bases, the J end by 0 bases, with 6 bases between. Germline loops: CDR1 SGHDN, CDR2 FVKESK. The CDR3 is CASSQEGFSGNTIYF. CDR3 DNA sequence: TGTGCCAGCAGCCAAGAAGGGTTCTCTGGAAACACCATATATTTT.

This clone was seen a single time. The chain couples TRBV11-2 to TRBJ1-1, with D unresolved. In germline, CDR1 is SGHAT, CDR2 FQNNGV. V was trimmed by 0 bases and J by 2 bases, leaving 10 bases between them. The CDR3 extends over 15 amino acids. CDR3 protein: CASSLEGTLNTEAFF. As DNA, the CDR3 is TGTGCCAGCAGCTTAGAGGGCACTTTAAACACTGAAGCTTTCTTT.

For the CDR3, the DNA is TGTGCCAGCAGCTTAGTTCGGGGGACAGATACGCAGTATTTT. Protein product: CASSLVRGTDTQYF. V and J are TRBV7-2 and TRBJ2-3, with D possibly matching TRBD2 (6 bases). This CDR3 has 14 amino acids. V was clipped by 1 base and J by 3 bases, with 8 bases between them. Germline lookup yields CDR1 SGHTA and CDR2 FQGNSA. The variable domain in full, with the rest retrieved from reference TRBV7-2 and TRBJ2-3, is GAGVSQSPSNKVTEKGKDVELRCDPISGHTALYWYRQSLGQGLEFLIYFQGNSAPDKSGLPSDRFSAERTGGSVSTLTIQRTQQEDSAVYLCASSLVRGTDTQYFGPGTRLTVL.

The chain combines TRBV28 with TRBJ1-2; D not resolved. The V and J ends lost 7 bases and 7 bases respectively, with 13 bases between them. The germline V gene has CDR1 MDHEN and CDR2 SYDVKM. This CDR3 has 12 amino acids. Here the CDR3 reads CASMLIGVGYTF. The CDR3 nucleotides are TGTGCCAGCATGTTAATCGGGGTTGGCTACACCTTC.

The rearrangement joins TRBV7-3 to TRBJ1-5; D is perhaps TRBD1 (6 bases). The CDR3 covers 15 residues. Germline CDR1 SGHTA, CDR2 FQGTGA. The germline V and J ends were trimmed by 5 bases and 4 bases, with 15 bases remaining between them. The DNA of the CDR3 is TGTGCCAGCAGCCCTGGGGGAGGGGGTAATCAGCCCCAGCATTTT. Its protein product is CASSPGGGGNQPQHF.

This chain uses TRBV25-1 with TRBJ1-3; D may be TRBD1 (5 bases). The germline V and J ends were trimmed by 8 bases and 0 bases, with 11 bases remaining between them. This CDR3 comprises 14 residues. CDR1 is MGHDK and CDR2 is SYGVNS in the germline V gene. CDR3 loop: CASGGASSGNTIYF. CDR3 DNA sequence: TGTGCCAGCGGAGGGGCATCCTCTGGAAACACCATATATTTT.

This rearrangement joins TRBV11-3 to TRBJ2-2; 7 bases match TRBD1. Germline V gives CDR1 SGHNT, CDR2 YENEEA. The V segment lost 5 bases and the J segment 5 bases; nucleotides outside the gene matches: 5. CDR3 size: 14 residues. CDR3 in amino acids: CASSGTVGTGELFF. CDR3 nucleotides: TGTGCCAGCAGCGGGACAGTAGGAACCGGGGAGCTGTTTTTT.

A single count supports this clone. As DNA, the CDR3 is TGCAGTGCTAGTCCCGGGGGGGGTACCTCCTACGAGCAGTACTTC. Translated: CSASPGGGTSYEQYF. This chain uses TRBV20-1 with TRBJ2-7; 8 positions match TRBD2. Germline assignment: CDR1 DFQATT and CDR2 SNEGSKA (reference sequence). The CDR3 totals 15 residues. J was trimmed by 0 bases and V by 3 bases; bases with no gene match: 7.

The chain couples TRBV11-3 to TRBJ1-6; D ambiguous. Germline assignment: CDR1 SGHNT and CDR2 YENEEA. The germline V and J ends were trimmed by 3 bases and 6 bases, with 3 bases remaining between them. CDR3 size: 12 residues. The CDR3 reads CASSFSNSPLHF. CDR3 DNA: TGTGCCAGCAGCTTCAGTAATTCACCCCTCCACTTT.

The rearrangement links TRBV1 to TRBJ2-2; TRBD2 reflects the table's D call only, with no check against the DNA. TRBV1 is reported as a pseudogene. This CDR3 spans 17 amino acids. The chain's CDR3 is CTSSQPRRGDCTGELFF. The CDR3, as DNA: TGCACCAGCAGCCAGCCCCGGCGGGGGGATTGCACCGGGGAGCTGTTTTTT.

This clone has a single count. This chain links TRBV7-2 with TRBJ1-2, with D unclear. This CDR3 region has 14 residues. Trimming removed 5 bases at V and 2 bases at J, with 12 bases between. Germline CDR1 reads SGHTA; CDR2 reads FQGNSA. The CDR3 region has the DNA TGTGCCAGCAGCCTATCGGGCCAGAACTATGGCTACACCTTC. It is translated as CASSLSGQNYGYTF. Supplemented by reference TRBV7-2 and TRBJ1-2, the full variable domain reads GAGVSQSPSNKVTEKGKDVELRCDPISGHTALYWYRQSLGQGLEFLIYFQGNSAPDKSGLPSDRFSAERTGGSVSTLTIQRTQQEDSAVYLCASSLSGQNYGYTFGSGTRLTVV.

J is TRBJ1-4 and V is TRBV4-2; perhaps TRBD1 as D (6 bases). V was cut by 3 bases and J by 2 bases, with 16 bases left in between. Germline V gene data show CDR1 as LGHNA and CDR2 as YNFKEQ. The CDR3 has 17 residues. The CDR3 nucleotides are TGTGCCAGCAGCCAGGGTCACCTTACAGGGACTAATGAAAAACTGTTTTTT. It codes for CASSQGHLTGTNEKLFF.

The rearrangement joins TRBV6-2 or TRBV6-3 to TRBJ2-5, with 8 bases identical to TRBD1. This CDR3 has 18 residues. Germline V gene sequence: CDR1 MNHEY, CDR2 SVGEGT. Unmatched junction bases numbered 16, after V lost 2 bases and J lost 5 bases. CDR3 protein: CASSYESGWTGRMETQYF. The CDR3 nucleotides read TGTGCCAGCAGTTACGAGTCAGGGTGGACAGGGAGGATGGAGACCCAGTACTTC.

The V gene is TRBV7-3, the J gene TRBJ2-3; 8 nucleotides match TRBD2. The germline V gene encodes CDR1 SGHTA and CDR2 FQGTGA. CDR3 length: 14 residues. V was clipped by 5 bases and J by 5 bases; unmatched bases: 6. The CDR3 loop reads CASSPGGAEDTQYF. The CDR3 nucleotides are TGTGCCAGCAGCCCCGGGGGGGCCGAAGATACGCAGTATTTT.

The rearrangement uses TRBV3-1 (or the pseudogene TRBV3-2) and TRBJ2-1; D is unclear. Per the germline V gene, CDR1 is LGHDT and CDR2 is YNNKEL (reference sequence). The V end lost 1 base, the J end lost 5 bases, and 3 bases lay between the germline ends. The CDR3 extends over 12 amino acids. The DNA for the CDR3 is TGTGCCAGCAGCCAAGCGAACAATGAGCAGTTCTTC. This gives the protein CASSQANNEQFF.

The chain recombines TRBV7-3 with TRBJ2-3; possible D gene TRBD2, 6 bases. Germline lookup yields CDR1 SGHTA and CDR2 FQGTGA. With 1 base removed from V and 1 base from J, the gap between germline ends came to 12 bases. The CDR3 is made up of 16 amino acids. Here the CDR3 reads CASSLKVGGGTDTQYF. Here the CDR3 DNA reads TGTGCCAGCAGCTTAAAGGTGGGCGGGGGCACAGATACGCAGTATTTT.

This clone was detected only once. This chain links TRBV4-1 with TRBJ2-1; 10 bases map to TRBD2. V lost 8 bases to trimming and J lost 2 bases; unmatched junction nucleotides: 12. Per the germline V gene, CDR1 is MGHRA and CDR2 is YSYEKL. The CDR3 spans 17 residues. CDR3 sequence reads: CASCEAASGGPYNEQFF. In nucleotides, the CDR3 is TGCGCCAGCTGTGAAGCGGCTAGCGGGGGCCCCTACAATGAGCAGTTCTTC.

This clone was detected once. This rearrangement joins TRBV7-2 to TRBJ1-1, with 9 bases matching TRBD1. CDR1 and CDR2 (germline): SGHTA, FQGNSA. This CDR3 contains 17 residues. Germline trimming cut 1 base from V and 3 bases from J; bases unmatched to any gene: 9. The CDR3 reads CASSLDLQGAFDTEAFF. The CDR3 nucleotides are TGTGCCAGCAGCTTAGACCTACAGGGGGCGTTCGACACTGAAGCTTTCTTT.

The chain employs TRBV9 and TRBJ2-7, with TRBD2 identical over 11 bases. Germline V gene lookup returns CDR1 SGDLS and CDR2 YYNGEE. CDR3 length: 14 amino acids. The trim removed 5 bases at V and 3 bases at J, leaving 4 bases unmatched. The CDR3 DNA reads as TGTGCCAGCAGTGGTAGCGGGGGGGACTACGAGCAGTACTTC. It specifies CASSGSGGDYEQYF.

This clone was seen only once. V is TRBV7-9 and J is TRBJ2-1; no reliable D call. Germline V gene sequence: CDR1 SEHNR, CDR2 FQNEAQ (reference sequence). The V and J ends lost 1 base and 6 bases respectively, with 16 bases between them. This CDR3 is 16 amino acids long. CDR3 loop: CASSLVETRVSNEQFF. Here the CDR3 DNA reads TGTGCCAGCAGCTTAGTCGAGACTCGAGTTAGCAATGAGCAGTTCTTC.

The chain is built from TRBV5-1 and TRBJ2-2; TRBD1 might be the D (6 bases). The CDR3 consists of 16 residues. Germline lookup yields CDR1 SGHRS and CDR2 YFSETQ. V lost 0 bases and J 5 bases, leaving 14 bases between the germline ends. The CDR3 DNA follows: TGCGCCAGCAGCTTGGCCGTAGCAGGGGCGACCGGGGAGCTGTTTTTT. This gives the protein CASSLAVAGATGELFF.

CDR3: CASSMGRNTEAFF. Written as DNA, the CDR3 is TGTGCCAGTAGTATGGGGAGGAACACTGAAGCTTTCTTT. V gene TRBV19 combines with J gene TRBJ1-1; D ambiguous. The CDR3 covers 13 residues. The germline V and J ends were trimmed by 3 bases and 1 base, with 6 bases remaining between them. Germline V gives CDR1 LNHDA, CDR2 SQIVND (reference sequence). Full variable domain (remainder filled in from reference TRBV19 and TRBJ1-1): DGGITQSPKYLFRKEGQNVTLSCEQNLNHDAMYWYRQDPGQGLRLIYYSQIVNDFQKGDIAEGYSVSREKKESFPLTVTSAQKNPTAFYLCASSMGRNTEAFFGQGTRLTVV.

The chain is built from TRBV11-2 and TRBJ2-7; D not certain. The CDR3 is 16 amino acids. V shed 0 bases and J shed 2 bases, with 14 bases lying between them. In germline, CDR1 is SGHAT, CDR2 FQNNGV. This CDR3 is CASSLELGVLAYEQYF. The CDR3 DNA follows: TGTGCCAGCAGCTTAGAACTCGGCGTTCTGGCCTACGAGCAGTACTTC.

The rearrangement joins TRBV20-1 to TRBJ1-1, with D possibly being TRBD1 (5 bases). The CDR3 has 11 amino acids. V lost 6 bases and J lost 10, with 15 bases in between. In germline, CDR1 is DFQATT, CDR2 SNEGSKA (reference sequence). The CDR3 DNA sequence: TGCAGTGCCCCGGGGGGTCAAGGAGCTTTCTTT. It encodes CSAPGGQGAFF.

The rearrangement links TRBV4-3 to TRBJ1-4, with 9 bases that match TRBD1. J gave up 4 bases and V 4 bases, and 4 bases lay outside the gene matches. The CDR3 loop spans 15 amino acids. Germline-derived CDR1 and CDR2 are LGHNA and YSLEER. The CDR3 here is CASSRDRAINEKLFF. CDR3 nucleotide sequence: TGCGCCAGCAGCCGGGACAGGGCGATTAATGAAAAACTGTTTTTT.

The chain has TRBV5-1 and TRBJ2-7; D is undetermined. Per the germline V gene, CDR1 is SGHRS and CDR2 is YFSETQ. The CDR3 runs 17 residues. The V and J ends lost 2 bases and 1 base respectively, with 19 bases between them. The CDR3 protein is CASSFRLALGNSYEQYF. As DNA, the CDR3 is TGCGCCAGCAGCTTCAGGTTGGCGCTGGGTAATTCCTACGAGCAGTACTTC.